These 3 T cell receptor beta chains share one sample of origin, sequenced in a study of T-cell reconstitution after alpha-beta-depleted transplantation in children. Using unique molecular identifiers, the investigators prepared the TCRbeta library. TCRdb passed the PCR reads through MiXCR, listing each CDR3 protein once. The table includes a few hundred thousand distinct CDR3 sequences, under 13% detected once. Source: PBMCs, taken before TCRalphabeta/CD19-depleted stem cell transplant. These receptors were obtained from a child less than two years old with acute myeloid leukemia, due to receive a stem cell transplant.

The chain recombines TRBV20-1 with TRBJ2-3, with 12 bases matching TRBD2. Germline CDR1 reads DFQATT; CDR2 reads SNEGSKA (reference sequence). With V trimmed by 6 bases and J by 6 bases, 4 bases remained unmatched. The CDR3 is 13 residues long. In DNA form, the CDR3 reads TGCAGTGCCGGACTAGCGGGGAGGGATACGCAGTATTTT. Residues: CSAGLAGRDTQYF.

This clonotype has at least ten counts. DNA of the CDR3: TGCGCCAGCAGCTTGGGGGACAGCCTTCCGGGCGGCTACACCTTC. This encodes CASSLGDSLPGGYTF. This chain uses TRBV5-1 with TRBJ1-2; 7 bases are a match to TRBD1. Germline V gene lookup returns CDR1 SGHRS and CDR2 YFSETQ. The J segment lost 8 bases and the V segment lost 0 bases, leaving 10 bases of the junction unmatched. The CDR3 length is 15 residues.

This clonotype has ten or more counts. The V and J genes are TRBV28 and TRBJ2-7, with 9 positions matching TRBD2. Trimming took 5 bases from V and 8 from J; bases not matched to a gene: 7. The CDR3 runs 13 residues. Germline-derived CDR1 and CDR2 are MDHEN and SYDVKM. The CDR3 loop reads CASSGRGLAKQYF. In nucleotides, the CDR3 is TGTGCCAGCAGTGGACGGGGACTAGCTAAGCAGTACTTC. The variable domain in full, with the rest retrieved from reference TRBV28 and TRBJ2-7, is DVKVTQSSRYLVKRTGEKVFLECVQDMDHENMFWYRQDPGLGLRLIYFSYDVKMKEKGDIPEGYSVSREKKERFSLILESASTNQTSMYLCASSGRGLAKQYFGPGTRLTVT.